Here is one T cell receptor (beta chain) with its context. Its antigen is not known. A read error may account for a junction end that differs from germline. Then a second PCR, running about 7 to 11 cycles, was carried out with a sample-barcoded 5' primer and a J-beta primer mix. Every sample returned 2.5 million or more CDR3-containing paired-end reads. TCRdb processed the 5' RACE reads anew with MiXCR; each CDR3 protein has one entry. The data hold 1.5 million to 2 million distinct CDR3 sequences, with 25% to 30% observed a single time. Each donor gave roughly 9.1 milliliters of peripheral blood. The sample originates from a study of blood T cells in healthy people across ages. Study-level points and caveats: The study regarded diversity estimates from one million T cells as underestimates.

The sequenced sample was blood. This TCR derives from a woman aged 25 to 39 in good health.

The chain's CDR3 is CASSYRRTSGSSGKGTDAQYF. As DNA, the CDR3 is TGTGCCAGCAGTTACCGTCGGACTAGCGGGAGCTCAGGGAAGGGCACAGATGCGCAGTATTTT. V usage is TRBV6-5 and J usage is TRBJ2-3; 13 nucleotides agree with TRBD2. The CDR3 extends over 21 amino acids. Germline V gene lookup returns CDR1 MNHEY and CDR2 SVGAGI.